The clone carrying this T cell receptor beta chain was found a few times. No antigen is known for it. The V gene lost 4 bases and the J gene lost 7 bases, with 13 bases spanning the gap. The CDR3 length is 13 residues. CDR1 and CDR2 (germline): MNHEY, SVGAGI. This sample is part of a study of T-cell memory formation after mild COVID-19. Study information: TCR clusters were largely donor specific.

Study results and limitations: Of the contracting clones, CD4+ ones lay mainly in CM and EM, and CD8+ ones in EMRA.

TCRdb re-analysed the 5' RACE reads in MiXCR, keeping a single row per CDR3 protein. The data hold 380,000 or so distinct CDR3 sequences, with approximately 15% observed a single time. The receptor comes from a young man who had mild COVID-19 (a few samples of this study predate the infection). Cell type and time point are not known. Source material: PBMCs or a T cell subset sorted from them (not recorded which). The chain employs TRBV6-5 and TRBJ1-2, with unresolved D. CDR3 protein: CASSWAVRAGYTF. CDR3 nucleotides: TGTGCCAGCAGTTGGGCTGTTAGGGCTGGCTACACCTTC.